One and the same sample provided the 31 T cell receptor beta chains below, sequenced in a study of technical replicates of blood from a handful of donors (dated by TCRdb to 2017 to 2019). The library was generated by the immunoSEQ multiplex PCR assay. Held by TCRdb, this immuneACCESS table contains in-frame sequences only and omits some clones. Under half of the omission traces to an unresolved V gene where checked; the cause of the rest is unknown. For this sample there are roughly 71,000 clones; just under 95% appear just once. Around 0.34% of the sample goes to the ten largest clones. What was sequenced was T cells isolated from PBMCs. These receptor sequences come from a human donor in good health.

The genes are TRBV5-1 and TRBJ1-1; weak D call: TRBD1 (6 bases). The germline gives CDR1 SGHRS, CDR2 YFSETQ. V lost 5 bases to trimming and J lost 7 bases, with 12 bases between them. The CDR3 totals 12 residues. The CDR3 DNA sequence: TGCGCCAGCAGACAGGGTAGTGGTGAAGCTTTCTTT. Protein sequence: CASRQGSGEAFF.

The J gene is TRBJ2-2, the V gene TRBV30, with 7 positions matching TRBD1. The junction had 5 bases not matched to a gene; V was cut back by 4 bases and J by 3 bases. This CDR3 region has 14 residues. Germline V gene lookup returns CDR1 GTSNPN and CDR2 SVGIG (reference sequence). CDR3 sequence: CAWTGTVDTGELFF. DNA for the CDR3: TGTGCCTGGACCGGGACAGTTGACACCGGGGAGCTGTTTTTT.

The genes are TRBV7-2 and TRBJ2-3; 7 bases match TRBD1. Trimming at V came to 5 bases and at J to 6 bases, leaving 8 bases not matched to a gene. CDR1 is SGHTA and CDR2 is FQGNSA in the germline V gene. CDR3 length: 14 residues. The chain's CDR3 is CASSLRQGPDTQYF. The CDR3 nucleotides are TGTGCCAGCAGCCTGAGACAGGGCCCCGATACGCAGTATTTT.

The rearrangement joins TRBV5-1 to TRBJ2-1; 7 bases fit TRBD2. There are 12 residues in the CDR3. Germline lookup yields CDR1 SGHRS and CDR2 YFSETQ. J lost 6 bases, V lost 3 bases, and 0 bases had no gene match. CDR3 region: CASSWTSNEQFF. DNA for the CDR3: TGCGCCAGCAGCTGGACTAGCAATGAGCAGTTCTTC.

The chain combines TRBV9 with TRBJ2-2; no firm D call. The CDR3 is 16 residues long. Trimming cost V 0 bases and J 5 bases, with 14 bases left between them. Germline CDR1 SGDLS, CDR2 YYNGEE. For the CDR3, the DNA is TGTGCCAGCAGCGTAGACTCTCTTCCTCCTACCGGGGAGCTGTTTTTT. This codes for CASSVDSLPPTGELFF.

The CDR3 DNA follows: TGTGCCTGCTCGGGGACTAGCGGGAGGAGGGGGTACGAGCAGTACTTC. Translated, it gives CACSGTSGRRGYEQYF. This chain connects TRBV30 to TRBJ2-7, with 15 bases matching TRBD2. The CDR3 runs to 16 residues. From germline, CDR1 is GTSNPN and CDR2 SVGIG (reference sequence). V lost 6 bases to trimming and J lost 4 bases; unmatched junction nucleotides: 10.

This clone was found a few times. The J gene is TRBJ2-2, the V gene TRBV6-4; a weak D match, TRBD1 (6 bases). This CDR3 comprises 14 residues. Trimming removed 3 bases at V and 3 bases at J, with 8 bases between. CDR1 and CDR2 (germline): MRHNA, SNTAGT. CDR3 loop: CASSEQGDTGELFF. DNA of the CDR3: TGTGCCAGCAGTGAACAGGGAGACACCGGGGAGCTGTTTTTT.

CDR3 residues: CSASYNYGYTF. In DNA form, the CDR3 reads TGCAGTGCTAGTTATAACTATGGCTACACCTTC. The rearrangement uses TRBV20-1 and TRBJ1-2; D is unclear. Trimming pared 3 bases from V and 1 base from J, leaving 3 bases between. Germline V gene data show CDR1 as DFQATT and CDR2 as SNEGSKA (reference sequence). The CDR3 is 11 residues long.

The rearrangement links TRBV5-1 to TRBJ2-5, with 9 bases aligning to TRBD1. The CDR3 spans 14 residues. The V gene end was trimmed by 8 bases and the J gene end by 3 bases; junction bases not matched to a gene: 8. In germline, CDR1 is SGHRS, CDR2 YFSETQ. The CDR3, as DNA: TGCGCCAGTCAACAGGGGGCGGGAAAAGAGACCCAGTACTTC. Its protein is CASQQGAGKETQYF.

V and J are TRBV27 and TRBJ2-1; TRBD2 aligns across 7 bases. Trimming at V came to 1 base and at J to 6 bases, leaving 6 bases not matched to a gene. The CDR3 spans 15 residues. Germline V CDR1 and CDR2: MNHEY, SMNVEV (reference sequence). In DNA, the CDR3 is TGTGCCAGCAGTTTATGGTGGGAGGGCCCCAATGAGCAGTTCTTC. Amino acids: CASSLWWEGPNEQFF.

CDR3 coding DNA: TGCAGCGTTGATATTAGCGGGGGCTCCTACGAGCAGTACTTC. Its protein product is CSVDISGGSYEQYF. The J gene is TRBJ2-7, the V gene TRBV29-1; 9 positions match TRBD2. Looked up from germline, CDR1 is SQVTM and CDR2 is ANQGSEA. The CDR3 runs to 14 residues. Trimming cost V 3 bases and J 0 bases; bases outside gene matches: 3.

The rearrangement joins TRBV20-1 to TRBJ2-3, with a possible D match to TRBD2 (6 bases). Trimming took 3 bases from V and 7 from J, leaving 8 bases between them. Germline CDR1 is DFQATT and CDR2 is SNEGSKA (reference sequence). The CDR3 contains 11 residues. CDR3 coding DNA: TGCAGTGCTAGGGAGGGAAATACGCAGTATTTT. This gives the protein CSAREGNTQYF.

The chain is built from TRBV19 and TRBJ2-7, with D possibly TRBD1 on 6 matching bases. The V end lost 0 bases, the J end lost 6 bases, and 18 bases lay between the germline ends. The germline gives CDR1 LNHDA, CDR2 SQIVND (reference sequence). The CDR3 sequence is 16 residues long. The DNA of the CDR3 is TGTGCCAGTAGTATAGACTTAAGGGCAGGGGACATCGAGCAGTACTTC. This sequence encodes CASSIDLRAGDIEQYF.

V gene TRBV6-5 combines with J gene TRBJ1-5, with TRBD1 matching 9 bases. The germline V gene has CDR1 MNHEY and CDR2 SVGAGI. CDR3 size: 12 residues. Germline trimming cut 4 bases from V and 9 bases from J; bases unmatched to any gene: 1. CDR3 residues: CASSSGQGPQHF. The CDR3 coding sequence is TGTGCCAGCAGTTCGGGACAGGGGCCCCAGCATTTT.

The J gene is TRBJ2-7, the V gene TRBV5-6, with 14 bases aligning to TRBD2. The germline V gene encodes CDR1 SGHDT and CDR2 YYEEEE. V gave up 3 bases and J gave up 3 bases; unmatched junction bases: 14. This CDR3 has 19 amino acids. The CDR3 is CASSSSIGLAGGPFYEQYF. The CDR3 DNA follows: TGTGCCAGCAGCTCGAGCATTGGACTAGCGGGAGGCCCCTTCTACGAGCAGTACTTC.

This clone was observed a handful of times. V and J are TRBV9 and TRBJ1-2; a possible D gene is TRBD1 (6 bases). Germline V gives CDR1 SGDLS, CDR2 YYNGEE. The CDR3 has 15 residues. The V and J ends lost 1 base and 8 bases respectively, with 18 bases between them. CDR3: CASSVSGQLPSGYTF. As DNA, the CDR3 is TGTGCCAGCAGCGTATCTGGACAGCTACCTTCCGGCTACACCTTC. The whole variable domain, filled in from reference TRBV9 and TRBJ1-2, reads DSGVTQTPKHLITATGQRVTLRCSPRSGDLSVYWYQQSLDQGLQFLIQYYNGEERAKGNILERFSAQQFPDLHSELNLSSLELGDSALYFCASSVSGQLPSGYTFGSGTRLTVV.

The J gene is TRBJ2-1, the V gene TRBV6-4; 8 bases match TRBD1. The V segment lost 2 bases and the J segment 6 bases; nucleotides outside the gene matches: 3. The germline CDR1 and CDR2 sequences are MRHNA and SNTAGT. The CDR3 contains 14 residues. This CDR3 reads CASSDGTGGNEQFF. CDR3 coding DNA: TGTGCCAGCAGTGACGGGACAGGAGGCAATGAGCAGTTCTTC.

The chain links TRBV10-3 to TRBJ2-2; the D gene is possibly TRBD2 (5 bases). The CDR3 consists of 16 residues. Germline V CDR1 and CDR2: ENHRY, SYGVKD. V lost 5 bases and J lost 4, with 17 bases in between. The CDR3: CAISHSGLMGTGELFF. The CDR3 coding sequence is TGTGCCATCAGTCATTCAGGACTTATGGGCACCGGGGAGCTGTTTTTT.

The CDR3 DNA reads TGTGCCAGCAGCTTCGTAGGGGCAGAGGTCAATGAGCAGTTCTTC. It encodes CASSFVGAEVNEQFF. The chain uses TRBV5-4 and TRBJ2-1; a weak D match, TRBD1 (5 bases). The CDR3 is 15 amino acids. Looked up from germline, CDR1 is SGHNT and CDR2 is YYREEE (reference sequence). Trimming removed 2 bases from V and 6 bases from J, with 15 bases in between.

This chain uses TRBV5-1 with TRBJ1-4, with 7 bases aligning to TRBD1. Germline V gene lookup returns CDR1 SGHRS and CDR2 YFSETQ. Trimming at V came to 3 bases and at J to 6 bases, leaving 8 bases not matched to a gene. The CDR3 sequence is 15 residues long. The CDR3: CASSSNGTAYEKLFF. For the CDR3, the DNA is TGCGCCAGCAGCTCCAACGGGACAGCCTATGAAAAACTGTTTTTT.

V and J are TRBV6-4 and TRBJ2-1, with D maybe TRBD1 (6 bases). Germline V gene data show CDR1 as MRHNA and CDR2 as SNTAGT. Trimming pared 6 bases from V and 0 bases from J, leaving 15 bases between. The CDR3 is 16 amino acids. The CDR3 nucleotides read TGTGCCAGCAGCCCTCAGGGGTCTAGCTCCTACAATGAGCAGTTCTTC. It yields the protein CASSPQGSSSYNEQFF.

Only one count was recorded for this clone. The chain couples TRBV4-3 to TRBJ2-7; TRBD1 matches 7 bases. The V segment lost 2 bases and the J segment 6 bases; nucleotides outside the gene matches: 10. Germline-derived CDR1 and CDR2 are LGHNA and YSLEER. The CDR3 length is 15 residues. The CDR3 loop is CASSQWTGGYSEQYF. In DNA form, the CDR3 reads TGCGCCAGCAGCCAATGGACAGGCGGGTACTCCGAGCAGTACTTC.

The rearrangement joins TRBV4-1 to TRBJ1-1; TRBD1 aligns across 9 bases. Germline V gene lookup returns CDR1 MGHRA and CDR2 YSYEKL. After removal of 1 base from V and 1 base from J, the junction contained 1 base not matched to a gene. CDR3 length: 15 amino acids. As DNA, the CDR3 is TGCGCCAGCAGCCAAGCGGACAGGGGGAACACTGAAGCTTTCTTT. This translates into CASSQADRGNTEAFF.

CDR3 residues: CASSGTGAGNTIYF. As DNA, the CDR3 is TGTGCCAGCAGTGGGACAGGGGCTGGAAACACCATATATTTT. The chain recombines TRBV2 with TRBJ1-3; 9 nucleotides line up with TRBD1. This CDR3 comprises 14 residues. The trim removed 4 bases at V and 2 bases at J, leaving 0 bases unmatched. The germline gives CDR1 SNHLY, CDR2 FYNNEI. The full variable domain, completed using reference TRBV2 and TRBJ1-3, is EPEVTQTPSHQVTQMGQEVILRCVPISNHLYFYWYRQILGQKVEFLVSFYNNEISEKSEIFDDQFSVERPDGSNFTLKIRSTKLEDSAMYFCASSGTGAGNTIYFGEGSWLTVV.

The CDR3 nucleotides read TGTGCCAGTAGTATAGGCGGGGGCTCCTACGAGCAGTACTTC. This gives the protein CASSIGGGSYEQYF. V is TRBV19 and J is TRBJ2-7; 7 nucleotides agree with TRBD2. CDR3 size: 14 residues. Per germline, CDR1 LNHDA and CDR2 SQIVND (reference sequence). The trim removed 1 base at V and 0 bases at J, leaving 0 bases unmatched.

The chain is built from TRBV9 and TRBJ2-3; D is possibly TRBD2 (5 bases). The length of the CDR3 is 14 residues. Germline CDR1 is SGDLS and CDR2 is YYNGEE. Trimming stripped 4 bases from V and 2 bases from J, with 11 bases between. The CDR3 DNA reads TGTGCCAGCAGCTATAGACTACTCACAGATACGCAGTATTTT. It codes for CASSYRLLTDTQYF.

The chain combines TRBV6-1 with TRBJ1-4, with a weak D call TRBD1 (5 bases). In germline, CDR1 is MNHNS, CDR2 SASEGT. The germline V and J ends were trimmed by 6 bases and 7 bases, with 18 bases remaining between them. This CDR3 is built from 15 residues. The CDR3 loop is CASSHGGEGFEKLFF. CDR3 bases: TGTGCCAGCAGCCATGGGGGGGAAGGGTTTGAAAAACTGTTTTTT.

The chain is built from TRBV6-1 and TRBJ1-1; 7 nucleotides align to TRBD1. This CDR3 spans 15 amino acids. In germline, CDR1 is MNHNS, CDR2 SASEGT. Trimming removed 1 base from V and 4 bases from J; junction bases left unmatched: 6. The CDR3 spells CASSEVRQGFTEAFF. CDR3 sequence (DNA): TGTGCCAGCAGTGAAGTCCGACAGGGCTTCACTGAAGCTTTCTTT.

A few counts support this clone. The rearrangement joins TRBV5-4 to TRBJ2-1; TRBD1 matches 8 bases. This CDR3 comprises 15 residues. Germline values: CDR1 SGHNT, CDR2 YYREEE (reference sequence). J lost 4 bases, V lost 4 bases, and 7 bases had no gene match. CDR3 loop: CASSKGTGGYNEQFF. For the CDR3, the DNA is TGTGCCAGCAGCAAGGGGACAGGAGGGTACAATGAGCAGTTCTTC.

The V call is TRBV13, the J call TRBJ2-7; perhaps TRBD2 as D (6 bases). The CDR3 extends over 13 amino acids. Germline CDR1 PRHDT, CDR2 FYEKMQ (reference sequence). The V and J ends lost 4 bases and 7 bases respectively, with 14 bases between them. In DNA form, the CDR3 reads TGTGCCAGCAGCTCTCGGGACTCCGTGGAGCAGTACTTC. Protein: CASSSRDSVEQYF. Full variable domain (outside the CDR3, taken from reference TRBV13 and TRBJ2-7): AAGVIQSPRHLIKEKRETATLKCYPIPRHDTVYWYQQGPGQDPQFLISFYEKMQSDKGSIPDRFSAQQFSDYHSELNMSSLELGDSALYFCASSSRDSVEQYFGPGTRLTVT.

This chain uses TRBV5-1 with TRBJ2-3; 9 bases fit TRBD1. Germline CDR1 reads SGHRS; CDR2 reads YFSETQ. V lost 6 bases and J lost 9; bases outside the gene matches: 8. The CDR3 consists of 13 residues. The CDR3 here is CASTTRGQGTQYF. In DNA form, the CDR3 reads TGCGCCAGCACCACGAGGGGACAGGGAACGCAGTATTTT. The full variable domain, completed using reference TRBV5-1 and TRBJ2-3, is KAGVTQTPRYLIKTRGQQVTLSCSPISGHRSVSWYQQTPGQGLQFLFEYFSETQRNKGNFPGRFSGRQFSNSRSEMNVSTLELGDSALYLCASTTRGQGTQYFGPGTRLTVL.